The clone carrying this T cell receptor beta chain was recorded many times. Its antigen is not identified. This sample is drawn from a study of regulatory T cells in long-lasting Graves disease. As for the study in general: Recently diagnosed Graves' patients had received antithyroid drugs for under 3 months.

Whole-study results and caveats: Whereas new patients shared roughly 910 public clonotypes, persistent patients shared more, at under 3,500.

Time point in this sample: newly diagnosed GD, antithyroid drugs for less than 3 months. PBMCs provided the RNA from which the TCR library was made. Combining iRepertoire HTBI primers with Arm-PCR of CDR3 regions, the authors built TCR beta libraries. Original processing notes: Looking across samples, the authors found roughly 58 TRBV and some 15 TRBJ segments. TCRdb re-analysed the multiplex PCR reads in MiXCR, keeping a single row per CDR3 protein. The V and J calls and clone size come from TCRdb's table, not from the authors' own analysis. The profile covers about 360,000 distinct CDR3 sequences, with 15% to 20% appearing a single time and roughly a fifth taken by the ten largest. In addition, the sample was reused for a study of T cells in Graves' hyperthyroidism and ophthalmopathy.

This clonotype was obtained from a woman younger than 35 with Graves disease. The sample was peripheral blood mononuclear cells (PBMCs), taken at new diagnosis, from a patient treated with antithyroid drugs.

CDR3 in amino acids: CASSQTQVQSYNEQFF. DNA of the CDR3: TGTGCCAGCAGCCAAACGCAGGTCCAATCCTACAATGAGCAGTTCTTC. V is TRBV3-1 and J is TRBJ2-1; D remains unclear. V was pared by 2 bases and J by 1 base, with 12 bases between. Per the germline V gene, CDR1 is LGHDT and CDR2 is YNNKEL (reference sequence). This CDR3 region has 16 residues.